The table lists the clone carrying this T cell receptor (beta chain) with a count of one. The data are from a study of T-cell memory formation after mild COVID-19. Trimming left V 2 bases short and J 7 bases short, with 12 bases between. There are 15 residues in the CDR3. Germline CDR1 reads SGHTA; CDR2 reads FQGNSA. TCRdb ran MiXCR on the 5' RACE reads and lists one entry per CDR3 protein. Here the sample spans 200,000 to 300,000 distinct CDR3 sequences, over 15% being singletons. Sequencing was performed on PBMCs or a T cell subset sorted from them (not recorded which). The receptor was isolated from a man between 18 and 29 years old who had mild COVID-19 (a few samples of this study predate the infection). Cell type and time point are not known. V gene TRBV7-2 combines with J gene TRBJ1-6; TRBD1 is a possible D gene (5 bases). CDR3 residues: CASSLLRVSNSPLHF. CDR3 sequence (DNA): TGTGCCAGCAGCTTACTCAGGGTTTCCAATTCACCCCTCCACTTT.